Presented here are 17 T cell receptor beta chains from one specimen sequenced in a study of T cell responses to AZD1222 COVID-19 vaccine. The repertoire was sequenced with immunoSEQ multiplex PCR; TCRdb's copy has only in-frame clones and lacks some. The profile covers some 190,000 clones, with about nine tenths appearing a single time and roughly 2% taken by the ten largest. Sample: peripheral blood, taken 28 days after the second AZD1222 dose. The receptor set was obtained from an adult who received the AZD1222 COVID-19 vaccine.

V is TRBV7-2 and J is TRBJ2-1; D possibly corresponds to TRBD1 (6 bases). CDR3 length: 13 residues. Germline V gene lookup returns CDR1 SGHTA and CDR2 FQGNSA. V dropped 5 bases and J dropped 7 bases, with 12 bases sitting between them. The CDR3 DNA follows: TGTGCCAGCAGCCAGGGGTGGATAAATGAGCAGTTCTTC. It encodes CASSQGWINEQFF.

The rearrangement joins TRBV3-1 (or the pseudogene TRBV3-2) to TRBJ2-5; possibly TRBD2 for D (5 bases). Germline V gene lookup returns CDR1 LGHDT and CDR2 YNNKEL (reference sequence). The CDR3 loop spans 13 amino acids. V was clipped by 6 bases and J by 1 base, with 9 bases between them. CDR3 in DNA: TGTGCCAGCAGACGGGCGGGCCAAGAGACCCAGTACTTC. Amino acids: CASRRAGQETQYF.

This clone was detected once. The chain uses TRBV7-6 and TRBJ2-1; D might be TRBD1 or TRBD2, each matching 5 bases. V was cut by 2 bases and J by 8 bases, with 10 bases left in between. The germline V gene has CDR1 SGHVS and CDR2 FNYEAQ. The CDR3 has 13 amino acids. This CDR3 reads CASSLSRGDEQFF. Written as DNA, the CDR3 is TGTGCCAGCAGCTTAAGCCGGGGCGATGAGCAGTTCTTC. The variable domain in full, completed from reference TRBV7-6 and TRBJ2-1, reads GAGVSQSPRYKVTKRGQDVALRCDPISGHVSLYWYRQALGQGPEFLTYFNYEAQQDKSGLPNDRFSAERPEGSISTLTIQRTEQRDSAMYRCASSLSRGDEQFFGPGTRLTVL.

V gene TRBV19 combines with J gene TRBJ2-7, with 10 positions matching TRBD1. From germline, CDR1 is LNHDA and CDR2 SQIVND (reference sequence). There are 16 residues in the CDR3. V dropped 4 bases and J dropped 5; count of bases not matched to a gene: 11. The CDR3 bases are TGTGCCAGTAGTACTTGGACAGGGGGGTACGGGAACGAGCAGTACTTC. Amino acid sequence: CASSTWTGGYGNEQYF.

This clone has just one count. The chain employs TRBV5-1 and TRBJ2-7; TRBD2 matches 12 bases. The CDR3 has 14 residues. CDR1 is SGHRS and CDR2 is YFSETQ in the germline V gene. Germline trimming cut 6 bases from V and 7 bases from J; bases unmatched to any gene: 8. The chain's CDR3 is CASTGLAGSFEQYF. The CDR3 coding sequence is TGCGCCAGCACCGGACTAGCGGGAAGCTTTGAGCAGTACTTC.

The chain employs TRBV7-2 and TRBJ2-7; D is possibly TRBD1 or TRBD2 (6 bases each). This CDR3 comprises 15 residues. V lost 1 base and J lost 0, with 10 bases in between. CDR1 is SGHTA, CDR2 FQGNSA, per germline. Here the CDR3 reads CASSLVRGLSYEQYF. The CDR3 region has the DNA TGTGCCAGCAGCTTAGTCCGGGGGCTCTCCTACGAGCAGTACTTC.

The chain employs TRBV18 and TRBJ2-7; TRBD1 aligns across 10 bases. V shed 5 bases and J 2 bases; nucleotides not matched to a gene: 6. Per the germline V gene, CDR1 is KGHSH and CDR2 is LQKENI. The CDR3 is made up of 15 amino acids. The CDR3: CASSSPGTGAYEQYF. The CDR3 DNA sequence: TGTGCCAGCTCATCCCCCGGGACAGGGGCCTACGAGCAGTACTTC.

J is TRBJ1-2 and V is TRBV5-4; 7 bases agree with TRBD1. CDR3 length equals 14 residues. Trimming cost V 1 base and J 2 bases; bases outside gene matches: 2. Germline CDR1 is SGHNT and CDR2 is YYREEE (reference sequence). CDR3 region: CASSLTGENYGYTF. DNA of the CDR3: TGTGCCAGCAGCTTGACAGGGGAGAACTATGGCTACACCTTC.

This rearrangement joins TRBV18 to TRBJ2-1, with 10 bases lining up with TRBD1. The CDR3 runs to 14 residues. V shed 4 bases and J 6 bases; nucleotides not matched to a gene: 3. Germline V gene lookup returns CDR1 KGHSH and CDR2 LQKENI. The CDR3 DNA is TGTGCCAGCTCACTGGGACAGGGGACCAATGAGCAGTTCTTC. Residues: CASSLGQGTNEQFF.

The V call is TRBV5-1, the J call TRBJ2-7, with TRBD2 matching over 7 bases. V shed 2 bases, J shed 2 bases, and the junction held 7 bases outside the gene matches. CDR1 is SGHRS and CDR2 is YFSETQ in the germline V gene. There are 15 residues in the CDR3. CDR3: CASSFPSGVTYEQYF. The CDR3 DNA reads as TGCGCCAGCAGCTTTCCCAGCGGGGTCACCTACGAGCAGTACTTC.

The V and J genes are TRBV10-3 and TRBJ2-3; D is uncertain. Trimming pared 10 bases from V and 2 bases from J, leaving 13 bases between. The CDR3 covers 13 residues. CDR1 ENHRY and CDR2 SYGVKD come from the germline V gene. CDR3 DNA: TGTGCCACCTTGGCTAGAGCCACAGATACGCAGTATTTT. This gives the protein CATLARATDTQYF.

V usage is TRBV15 and J usage is TRBJ1-6, with D uncertain. Trimming took 0 bases from V and 7 from J, leaving 10 bases between them. CDR1 and CDR2 from the germline V gene are LNHNV and YYDKDF (reference sequence). This CDR3 comprises 15 residues. The CDR3, as DNA: TGTGCCACCAGCAGAGATAAAAGCGGGAATTCACCCCTCCACTTT. The encoded protein is CATSRDKSGNSPLHF.

This clone was seen only a few times. The chain couples TRBV19 to TRBJ1-6; D may be TRBD1 (5 bases). Germline assignment: CDR1 LNHDA and CDR2 SQIVND (reference sequence). V was shortened by 4 bases and J by 7 bases, with 11 bases between the two germline ends. The CDR3 is made up of 14 amino acids. CDR3 residues: CASSTTAKNSPLHF. In DNA form, the CDR3 reads TGTGCCAGTAGTACGACAGCCAAAAATTCACCCCTCCACTTT.

The chain combines TRBV7-9 with TRBJ2-1; the D is unclear. This CDR3 is 15 amino acids long. V lost 2 bases, J lost 4 bases, and 12 bases lay in between. The germline V gene encodes CDR1 SEHNR and CDR2 FQNEAQ (reference sequence). The CDR3 sequence is CASSLNLPPYNEQFF. CDR3 bases: TGTGCCAGCAGCTTAAACCTGCCCCCGTACAATGAGCAGTTCTTC.

The chain recombines TRBV6-1 with TRBJ2-1; D is possibly TRBD1 (5 bases). Germline values: CDR1 MNHNS, CDR2 SASEGT. The CDR3 length is 14 residues. Trimming stripped 2 bases from V and 9 bases from J, with 14 bases between. The CDR3 reads CASSERQGVAEQFF. The CDR3 bases are TGTGCCAGCAGTGAACGGCAGGGTGTAGCTGAGCAGTTCTTC.

The chain recombines TRBV7-9 with TRBJ2-3, with 7 positions matching TRBD2. Trimming cost V 5 bases and J 4 bases; bases outside gene matches: 6. The CDR3 totals 14 residues. The germline gives CDR1 SEHNR, CDR2 FQNEAQ (reference sequence). The DNA for the CDR3 is TGTGCCAGCAGCCCGGCTAGCGGTCCAGATACGCAGTATTTT. Its translation: CASSPASGPDTQYF.

V gene TRBV5-5 combines with J gene TRBJ2-7; D call uncertain. The CDR3 is 14 amino acids. The V gene's germline CDR1 is SGHKS and CDR2 YYEKEE (reference sequence). The V end was cut by 4 bases, the J end by 2 bases, with 13 bases between. The DNA for the CDR3 is TGTGCCAGCAGCCCACGGACGGATCCCTACGAGCAGTACTTC. Translated, it gives CASSPRTDPYEQYF.